This T cell receptor beta chain was profiled in a study of blood T cell repertoires in COVID-19. CDR3 size: 13 residues. Trimming left V 3 bases short and J 5 bases short, with 13 bases between. CDR1 GTSNPN and CDR2 SVGIG come from the germline V gene (reference sequence). Sequencing was performed with immunoSEQ multiplex PCR; in TCRdb, only in-frame clones are kept and a portion is missing. This sample has hundreds of thousands of clones, with approximately 89% found just once. This sequence originates from a woman in her sixties or seventies with COVID-19, enrolled during active disease. Input material: peripheral blood. V gene TRBV30 combines with J gene TRBJ1-1; tentatively, D is TRBD1 (5 bases). CDR3 nucleotide sequence: TGTGCCTGGAGGGGCAGGGCGGGGACTGAAGCTTTCTTT. It translates to CAWRGRAGTEAFF. The complete variable domain, with remaining parts taken from reference TRBV30 and TRBJ1-1, reads SQTIHQWPATLVQPVGSPLSLECTVEGTSNPNLYWYRQAAGRGLQLLFYSVGIGQISSEVPQNLSASRPQDRQFILSSKKLLLSDSGFYLCAWRGRAGTEAFFGQGTRLTVV.